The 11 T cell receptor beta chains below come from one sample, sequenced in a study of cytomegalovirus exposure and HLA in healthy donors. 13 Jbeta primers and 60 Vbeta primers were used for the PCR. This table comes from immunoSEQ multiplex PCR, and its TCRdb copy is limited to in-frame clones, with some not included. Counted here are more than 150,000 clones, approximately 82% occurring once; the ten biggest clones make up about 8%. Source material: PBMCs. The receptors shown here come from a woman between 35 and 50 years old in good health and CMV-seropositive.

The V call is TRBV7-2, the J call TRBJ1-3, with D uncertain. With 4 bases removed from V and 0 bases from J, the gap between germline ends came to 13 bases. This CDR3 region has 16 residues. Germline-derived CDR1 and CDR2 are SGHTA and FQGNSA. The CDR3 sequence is CASSSEAGSSGNTIYF. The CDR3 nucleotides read TGTGCCAGCAGCTCGGAAGCCGGGTCCTCTGGAAACACCATATATTTT.

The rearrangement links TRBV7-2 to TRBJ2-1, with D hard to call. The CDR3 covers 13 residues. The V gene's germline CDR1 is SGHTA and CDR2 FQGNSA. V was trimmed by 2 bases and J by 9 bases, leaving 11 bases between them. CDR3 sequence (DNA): TGTGCCAGCAGCTTAATCTCTAGATCTGAGCAGTTCTTC. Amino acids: CASSLISRSEQFF. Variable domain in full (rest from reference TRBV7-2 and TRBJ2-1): GAGVSQSPSNKVTEKGKDVELRCDPISGHTALYWYRQSLGQGLEFLIYFQGNSAPDKSGLPSDRFSAERTGGSVSTLTIQRTQQEDSAVYLCASSLISRSEQFFGPGTRLTVL.

This CDR3 reads CASSAGGTGFSGANVLTF. For the CDR3, the DNA is TGTGCCAGTAGCGCGGGGGGGACAGGCTTCTCTGGGGCCAACGTCCTGACTTTC. The rearrangement joins TRBV19 to TRBJ2-6; maybe TRBD2 (9 bases). Germline V lookup: CDR1 LNHDA, CDR2 SQIVND (reference sequence). The V end lost 6 bases, the J end lost 0 bases, and 18 bases lay between the germline ends. The CDR3 totals 18 residues.

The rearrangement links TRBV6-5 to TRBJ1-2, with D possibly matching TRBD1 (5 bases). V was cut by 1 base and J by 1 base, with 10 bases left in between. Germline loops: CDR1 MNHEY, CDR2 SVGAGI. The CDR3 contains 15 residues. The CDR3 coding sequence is TGTGCCAGCAGTTACTACAGGCATTTTAACTATGGCTACACCTTC. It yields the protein CASSYYRHFNYGYTF.

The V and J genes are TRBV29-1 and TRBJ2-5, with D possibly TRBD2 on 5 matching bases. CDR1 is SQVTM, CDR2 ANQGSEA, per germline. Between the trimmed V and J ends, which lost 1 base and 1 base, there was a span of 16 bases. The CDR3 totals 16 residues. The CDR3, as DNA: TGCAGCGTTGAAGGTTCTCCGGGGATTGTCCAAGAGACCCAGTACTTC. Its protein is CSVEGSPGIVQETQYF. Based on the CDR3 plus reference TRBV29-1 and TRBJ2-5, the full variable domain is SAVISQKPSRDICQRGTSLTIQCQVDSQVTMMFWYRQQPGQSLTLIATANQGSEATYESGFVIDKFPISRPNLTFSTLTVSNMSPEDSSIYLCSVEGSPGIVQETQYFGPGTRLLVL.

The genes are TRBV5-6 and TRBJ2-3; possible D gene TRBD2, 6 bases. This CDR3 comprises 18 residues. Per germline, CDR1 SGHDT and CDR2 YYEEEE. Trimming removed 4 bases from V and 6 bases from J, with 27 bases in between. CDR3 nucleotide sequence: TGTGCCAGCAGCCCGCCCGGCACCGGCGGGACGGGTTTGGATACGCAGTATTTT. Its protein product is CASSPPGTGGTGLDTQYF.

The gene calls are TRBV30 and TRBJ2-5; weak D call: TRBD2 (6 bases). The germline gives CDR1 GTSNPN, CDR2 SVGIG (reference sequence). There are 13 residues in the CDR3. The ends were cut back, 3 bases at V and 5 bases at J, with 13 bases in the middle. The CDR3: CAWRMKGRETQYF. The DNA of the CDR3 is TGTGCCTGGAGAATGAAGGGGAGGGAGACCCAGTACTTC.

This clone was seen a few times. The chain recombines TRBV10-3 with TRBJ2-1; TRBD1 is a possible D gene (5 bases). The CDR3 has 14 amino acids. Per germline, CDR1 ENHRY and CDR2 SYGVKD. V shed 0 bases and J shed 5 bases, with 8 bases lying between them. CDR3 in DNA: TGTGCCATCAGTGAGTCGAAACAGGACAATGAGCAGTTCTTC. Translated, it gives CAISESKQDNEQFF.

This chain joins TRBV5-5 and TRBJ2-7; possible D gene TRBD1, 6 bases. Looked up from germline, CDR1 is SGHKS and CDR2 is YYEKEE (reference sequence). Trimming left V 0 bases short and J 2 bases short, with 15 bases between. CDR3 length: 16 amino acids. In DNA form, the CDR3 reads TGTGCCAGCAGCTTGGGGCTAGGGGGAGTACCCTACGAGCAGTACTTC. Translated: CASSLGLGGVPYEQYF. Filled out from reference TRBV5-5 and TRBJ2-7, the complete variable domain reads DAGVTQSPTHLIKTRGQQVTLRCSPISGHKSVSWYQQVLGQGPQFIFQYYEKEERGRGNFPDRFSARQFPNYSSELNVNALLLGDSALYLCASSLGLGGVPYEQYFGPGTRLTVT.

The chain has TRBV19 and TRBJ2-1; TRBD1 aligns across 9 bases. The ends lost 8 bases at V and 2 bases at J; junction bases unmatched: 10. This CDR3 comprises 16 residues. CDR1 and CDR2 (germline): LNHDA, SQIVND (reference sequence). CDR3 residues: CASGLGTGTTYNEQFF. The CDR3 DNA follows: TGTGCCAGTGGGTTGGGGACAGGGACCACCTACAATGAGCAGTTCTTC.

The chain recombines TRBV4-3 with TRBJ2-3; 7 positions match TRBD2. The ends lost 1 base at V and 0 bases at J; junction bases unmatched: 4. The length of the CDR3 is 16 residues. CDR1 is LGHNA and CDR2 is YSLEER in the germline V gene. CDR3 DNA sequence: TGCGCCAGCAGCCAAGGGGGGGGGTTTAGCACAGATACGCAGTATTTT. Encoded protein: CASSQGGGFSTDTQYF.